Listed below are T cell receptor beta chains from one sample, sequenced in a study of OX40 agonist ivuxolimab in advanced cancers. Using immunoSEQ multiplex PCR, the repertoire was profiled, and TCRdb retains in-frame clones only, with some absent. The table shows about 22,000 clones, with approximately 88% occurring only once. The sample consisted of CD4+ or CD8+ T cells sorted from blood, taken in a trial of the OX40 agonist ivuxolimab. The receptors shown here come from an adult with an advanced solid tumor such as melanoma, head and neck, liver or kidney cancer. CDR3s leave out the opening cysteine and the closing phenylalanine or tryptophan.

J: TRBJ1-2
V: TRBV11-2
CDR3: ASSLDGGGYGYT

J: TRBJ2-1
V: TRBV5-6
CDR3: ASSASSGLEQF

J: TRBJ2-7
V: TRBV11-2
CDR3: ASSPRSLGSYEQY

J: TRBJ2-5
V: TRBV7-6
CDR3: ASSFWETETQY

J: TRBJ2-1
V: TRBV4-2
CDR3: ASSQSGGRMYNEQF

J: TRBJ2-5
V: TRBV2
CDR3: ASSHSDRGDKSQY

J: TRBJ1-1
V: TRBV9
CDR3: ASSVAGGTATEAF

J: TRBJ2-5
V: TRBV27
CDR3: ASRALGYQETQY

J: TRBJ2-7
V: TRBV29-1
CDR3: SKCRGPWGAGRSYEQY

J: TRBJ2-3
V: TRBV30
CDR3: AWSVHPSGNTDTQY

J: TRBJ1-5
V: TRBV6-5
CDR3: ASSSYRPDSNQPQH

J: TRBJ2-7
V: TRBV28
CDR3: ASSLGVLDRDYEQY

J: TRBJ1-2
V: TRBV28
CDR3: ASSIQGGHGYT

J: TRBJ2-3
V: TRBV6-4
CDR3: ASSDSRGGTDTQY

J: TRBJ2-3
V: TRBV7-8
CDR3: ASSVGPFEGAEADTQY

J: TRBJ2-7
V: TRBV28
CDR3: ASSFSRAGILWEQY

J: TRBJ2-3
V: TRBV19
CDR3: ASSGGVGSSTDTQY

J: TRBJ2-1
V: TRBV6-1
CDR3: ASRDRGGHNEQF

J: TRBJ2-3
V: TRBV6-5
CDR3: ASSSGRGTDTQY

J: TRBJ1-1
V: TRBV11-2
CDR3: ASSSGTGAVNTEAF

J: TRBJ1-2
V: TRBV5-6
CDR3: ASSLAILHGYT

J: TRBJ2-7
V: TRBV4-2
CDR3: ASSQDRTSGYEQY

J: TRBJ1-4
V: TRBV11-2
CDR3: ASSLWDRAEKLF

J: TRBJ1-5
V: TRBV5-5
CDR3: ASSLGAGGGNQPQH

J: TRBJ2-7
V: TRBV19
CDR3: ASSWKLARIYEQY

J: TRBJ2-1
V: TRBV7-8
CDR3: ASSPQPVSSYNEQF

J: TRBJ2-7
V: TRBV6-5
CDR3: ASSYGWSYEQY

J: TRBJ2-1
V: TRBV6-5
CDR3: ASSYSAHEQF

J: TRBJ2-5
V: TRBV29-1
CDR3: SVVGYAQY

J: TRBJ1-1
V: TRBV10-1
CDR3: ASSMGQNMNTEAF

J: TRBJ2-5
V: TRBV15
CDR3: ATSRVFIFGTGDQETQY

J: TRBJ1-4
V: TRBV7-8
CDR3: ASSLRTGINEKLF

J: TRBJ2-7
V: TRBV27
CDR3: ASSFLVLGQGGEQY

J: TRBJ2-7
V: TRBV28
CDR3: ASSSEQGSSYEQY

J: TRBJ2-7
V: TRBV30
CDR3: AWSGVQREQYEQY

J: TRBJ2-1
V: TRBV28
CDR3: ATGLAGGIVVDEQF

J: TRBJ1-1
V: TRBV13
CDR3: ASSYGGQAEAF

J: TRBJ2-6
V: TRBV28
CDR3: ASSLYLSGANVLT

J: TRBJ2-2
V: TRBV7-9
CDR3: ASSLSRVVKNTGELF

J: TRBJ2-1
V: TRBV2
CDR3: ASSEEGLVAGTDEQF

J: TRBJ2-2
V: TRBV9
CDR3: ASSSPSSGSWTGELF

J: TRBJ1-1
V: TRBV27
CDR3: ASSYGTEAF

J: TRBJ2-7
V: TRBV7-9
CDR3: ASSNIRVNEQY

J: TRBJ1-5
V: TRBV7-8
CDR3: ASSFSYWQGNSNQPQH

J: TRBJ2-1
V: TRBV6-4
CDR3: ASSEVGHYNEQF

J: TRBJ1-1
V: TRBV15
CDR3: ATSRGAARTEAF